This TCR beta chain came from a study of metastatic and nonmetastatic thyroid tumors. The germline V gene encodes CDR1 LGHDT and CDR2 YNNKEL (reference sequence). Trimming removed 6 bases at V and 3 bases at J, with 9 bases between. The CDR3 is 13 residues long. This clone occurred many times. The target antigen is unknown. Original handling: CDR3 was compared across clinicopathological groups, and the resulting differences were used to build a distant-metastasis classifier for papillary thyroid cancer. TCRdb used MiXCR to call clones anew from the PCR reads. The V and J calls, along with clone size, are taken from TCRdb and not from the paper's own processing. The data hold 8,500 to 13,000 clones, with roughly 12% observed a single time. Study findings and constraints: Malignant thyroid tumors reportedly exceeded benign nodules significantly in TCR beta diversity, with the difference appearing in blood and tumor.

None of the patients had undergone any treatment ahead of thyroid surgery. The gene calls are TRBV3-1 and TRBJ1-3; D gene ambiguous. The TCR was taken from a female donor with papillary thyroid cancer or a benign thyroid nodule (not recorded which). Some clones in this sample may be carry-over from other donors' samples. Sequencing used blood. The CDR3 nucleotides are TGTGCCAGCAGTTTTCGTCTTGGAAACACCATATATTTT. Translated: CASSFRLGNTIYF.